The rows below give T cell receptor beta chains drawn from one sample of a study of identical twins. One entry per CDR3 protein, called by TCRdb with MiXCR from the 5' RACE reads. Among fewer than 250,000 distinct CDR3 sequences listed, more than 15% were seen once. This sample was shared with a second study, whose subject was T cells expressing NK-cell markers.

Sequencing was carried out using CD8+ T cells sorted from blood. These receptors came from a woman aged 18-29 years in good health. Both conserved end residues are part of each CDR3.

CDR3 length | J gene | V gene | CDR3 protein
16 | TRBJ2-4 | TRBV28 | CASIPGHLRSKNIQYF
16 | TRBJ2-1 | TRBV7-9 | CASSSRFEGLRLEQFF
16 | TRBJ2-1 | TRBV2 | CASRDLGERAYNEQFF
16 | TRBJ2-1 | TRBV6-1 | CASSGLQVGSYNEQFF
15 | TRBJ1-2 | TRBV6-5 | CASSSGTGLVYGYTF
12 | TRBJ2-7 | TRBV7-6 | CASSGAGYEQYF
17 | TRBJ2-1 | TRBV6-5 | CASSYYDLRGQYNEQFF
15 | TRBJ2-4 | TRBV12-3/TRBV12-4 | CASSQNPGDKNIQYF
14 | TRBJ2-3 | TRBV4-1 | CASSRGIGADTQYF
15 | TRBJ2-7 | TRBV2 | CASSEHYRASHEQYF
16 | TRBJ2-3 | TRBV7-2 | CASSLILTSPSDTQYF
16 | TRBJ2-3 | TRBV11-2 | CASSPTSGPATDTQYF
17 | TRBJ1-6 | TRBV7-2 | CASSLSATGEAHSPLHF
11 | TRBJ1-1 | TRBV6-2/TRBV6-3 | CASSYEDEAFF
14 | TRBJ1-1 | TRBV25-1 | CASSPGQGPGEAFF
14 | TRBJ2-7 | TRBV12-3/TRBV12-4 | CASSLSGRPDEQYF
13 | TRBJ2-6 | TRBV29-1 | CSVPGAGANVLTF
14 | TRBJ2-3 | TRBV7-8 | CASSNRAPRDTQYF
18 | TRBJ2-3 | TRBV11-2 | CASSSPRELAVNTDTQYF
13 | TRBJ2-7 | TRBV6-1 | CASRKTGVYEQYF
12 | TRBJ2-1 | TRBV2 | CASMGRKNEQFF
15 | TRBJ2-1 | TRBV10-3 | CAISESTGTRNEQFF
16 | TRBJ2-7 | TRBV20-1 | CSALEVATSGSYEQYF
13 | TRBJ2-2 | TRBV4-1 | CASSLMTAGELFF
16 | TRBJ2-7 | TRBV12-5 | CASLGPGGERSYEQYF
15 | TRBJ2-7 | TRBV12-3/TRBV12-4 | CASSLGAGLRYEQYF
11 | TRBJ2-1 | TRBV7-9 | CASSRTYEQFF
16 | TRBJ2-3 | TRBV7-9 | CASSQLAGDHTDTQYF
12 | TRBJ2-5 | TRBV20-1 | CSARSNKETQYF
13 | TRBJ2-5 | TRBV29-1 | CSVVGLGLETQYF
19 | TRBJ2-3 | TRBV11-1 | CASSPEVPASRSYTDTQYF
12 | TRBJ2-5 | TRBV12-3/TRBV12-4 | CASSSLGETQYF
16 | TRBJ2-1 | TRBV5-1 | CASSGGSGGTYNEQFF
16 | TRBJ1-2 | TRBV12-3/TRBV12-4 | CASSLALTQGFLGYTF